This T cell receptor beta chain was captured by sequencing in a study of T cells expressing NK-cell markers (TCRdb year 2020). Describing the broader study: TCR beta-chain repertoires were profiled in sorted CD3+CD56+NKG2C+, CD3+CD56+NKG2C- and CD3+CD56-NKG2C+ T-cell subsets from eight donors. Randomly selected healthy volunteers, three men and five women, were used as the eight sequenced donors. Seven of the eight sequenced donors were HCMV-seropositive and one was HCMV-seronegative. Illumina HiSeq 2000/2500, MiSeq or NextSeq was used to sequence libraries as 2 x 150 bp reads. Overall study results and their limits: Whether the expanded NKG2C-expressing T cell clones were specific for HCMV antigens was left unclear. Those dominant clonotypes were again the most abundant among CD3+CD56-NKG2C+ cells in four donors, at roughly 28.3-60.1%. In several donors, the dominant CD3+CD56+NKG2C+ clonotypes were found to rank among the top 10 CD8+ clonotypes and to make up roughly 1.0-8% of CD8+ T cells.

As concerns this clonotype: Its antigen is unknown.

Instrument used: Illumina HiSeq 2000. 5'RACE template switching, by which a universal primer site and unique molecular identifiers were added, was used to make TCR beta cDNA libraries. Synthesis of cDNA was primed from the TCR beta constant segment and was followed by two consecutive PCR amplification steps. Concerning the study's data processing: Reads were demultiplexed and grouped by UMI with MIGEC, and clonotypes were assembled and quantified with MiTCR. To exclude erroneous sequences, only TCR cDNA sequences supported by at least two reads were retained. Downstream repertoire analysis used the tcR package, and clonotypes were matched across fractions by CDR3 nucleotide sequence plus V segment. VDJmatch was used to annotate antigen specificity against VDJdb, with one amino acid substitution in CDR3 permitted. TCRdb reprocessed the reads into one record per CDR3 protein sequence, lacking DNA. The authors' filters were not applied to this entry. The data table for this sample lists approximately 150,000 distinct CDR3 sequences. Approximately 17% of the sample is in the top ten clones.

HCMV serostatus was determined by detecting HCMV-specific IgG in serum with a commercial ELISA kit. Peripheral blood mononuclear cells were isolated from blood by Ficoll density gradient centrifugation. The TCR was taken from a woman between 18 and 75 years old in good health. Sequenced sample: blood T cells: a sorted CD56 or NKG2C T cell subset, CD4+ or CD8+ T cells, or bulk PBMC T cells (not recorded which).

The CDR3 amino acid sequence is: CASSSGQLYNSPLHF. The rearranged chain carries TRBV12-3 or TRBV12-4 and TRBJ1-6. From cysteine to phenylalanine, the CDR3 is 15 amino acids long. The nucleotide record is missing.